Below are 32 T cell receptor beta chains sequenced from a single sample in a study of blood T cells in healthy people across ages. Primed by a sample-barcoded 5' primer and a J-beta primer mix, a second PCR proceeded for roughly 7 to 12 cycles. Each CDR3 protein is one row after TCRdb ran MiXCR on the 5' RACE reads. The sample shows roughly 1.6 million distinct CDR3 sequences, about 31% of them seen only once. Sequencing was performed on blood. These receptors originate from a woman in her 30s in good health.

This clonotype was found a few times. This chain connects TRBV29-1 to TRBJ1-1; 12 bases line up with TRBD1. The CDR3 is made up of 14 amino acids. Germline-derived CDR1 and CDR2 are SQVTM and ANQGSEA. V was clipped by 6 bases and J by 3 bases; unmatched bases: 5. As DNA, the CDR3 is TGCAGCGTCCTTCGGGACAGGGGGCACACTGAAGCTTTCTTT. This translates into CSVLRDRGHTEAFF.

The chain uses TRBV3-1 and TRBJ1-2; D remains unclear. Germline V CDR1 and CDR2: LGHDT, YNNKEL (reference sequence). This CDR3 has 16 residues. V lost 0 bases to trimming and J lost 4 bases, with 15 bases between them. For the CDR3, the DNA is TGTGCCAGCAGCCAAGATAGTGAGGACCCGAGCTATGGCTACACCTTC. It encodes CASSQDSEDPSYGYTF. The variable domain in full, with the rest retrieved from reference TRBV3-1 and TRBJ1-2, is DTAVSQTPKYLVTQMGNDKSIKCEQNLGHDTMYWYKQDSKKFLKIMFSYNNKELIINETVPNRFSPKSPDKAHLNLHINSLELGDSAVYFCASSQDSEDPSYGYTFGSGTRLTVV.

J is TRBJ1-5 and V is TRBV6-5; D is undetermined. Germline lookup yields CDR1 MNHEY and CDR2 SVGAGI. V was cut by 6 bases and J by 0 bases, with 12 bases left in between. CDR3 length: 15 amino acids. The CDR3 sequence: CASRKGKHSNQPQHF. CDR3 coding DNA: TGTGCCAGCAGGAAAGGGAAACATAGCAATCAGCCCCAGCATTTT.

This clonotype was detected ten times or more. This chain links TRBV2 with TRBJ2-1; D gene uncertain. The V and J ends lost 8 bases and 10 bases respectively, with 12 bases between them. The CDR3 is 11 amino acids. Germline V lookup: CDR1 SNHLY, CDR2 FYNNEI. CDR3 sequence reads: CASQIKREQFF. The CDR3 DNA is TGTGCCAGCCAGATCAAGCGAGAGCAGTTCTTC.

The gene calls are TRBV6-1 and TRBJ2-1; TRBD1 or TRBD2 may be the D gene (6 bases each). The CDR3 consists of 16 residues. Deletions cut 2 bases from V and 2 bases from J, with 13 bases between. Germline CDR1 is MNHNS and CDR2 is SASEGT. The CDR3 sequence: CASSERGEIPYNEQFF. CDR3 DNA sequence: TGTGCCAGCAGTGAAAGGGGGGAGATCCCCTACAATGAGCAGTTCTTC.

The chain has TRBV4-1 and TRBJ2-7; the D call may be TRBD1 or TRBD2 (7 bases each). The V and J ends lost 3 bases and 4 bases respectively, with 19 bases between them. From germline, CDR1 is MGHRA and CDR2 YSYEKL. The CDR3 is made up of 16 amino acids. The chain's CDR3 is CASSHPKGQGGYEQYF. The CDR3 nucleotides are TGCGCCAGCAGCCACCCCAAGGGGCAGGGGGGGTACGAGCAGTACTTC.

The chain joins TRBV11-2 to TRBJ2-1; TRBD1 is a possible D gene (6 bases). This CDR3 is built from 17 residues. Germline CDR1 reads SGHAT; CDR2 reads FQNNGV. The germline V and J ends were trimmed by 6 bases and 1 base, with 19 bases remaining between them. The CDR3 region is CASSPRWGHGSYNEQFF. DNA for the CDR3: TGTGCCAGCAGTCCGAGATGGGGGCACGGTTCCTACAATGAGCAGTTCTTC.

This clonotype appeared a few times. This chain uses TRBV6-1 with TRBJ1-2, with 7 bases matching TRBD1. Germline V gives CDR1 MNHNS, CDR2 SASEGT. The CDR3 is 15 amino acids. V dropped 2 bases and J dropped 6; count of bases not matched to a gene: 9. This chain's CDR3 is CASSETPGGFDGYTF. CDR3 in DNA: TGTGCCAGCAGTGAAACCCCAGGGGGATTCGATGGCTACACCTTC.

As concerns this clonotype: This may stem from a read error, because a much larger clone lies one nucleotide away. This chain links TRBV6-2 or TRBV6-3 with TRBJ2-1; 7 nucleotides align to TRBD1. Germline V gene data show CDR1 as MNHEY and CDR2 as SVGEGT. This CDR3 has 13 amino acids. CDR3 bases: TGTGCCGGCAGTTCCGGGACAGCGAATGAGCAGTTCTTC. Translated, it gives CAGSSGTANEQFF.

In this sample, this clonotype turned up a few times. The V and J genes are TRBV28 and TRBJ2-2; no definite D call. From germline, CDR1 is MDHEN and CDR2 SYDVKM. There are 15 residues in the CDR3. Trimming removed 2 bases at V and 4 bases at J, with 11 bases between. This CDR3 is CASSLNPTITGELFF. In nucleotides, the CDR3 is TGTGCCAGCAGTTTAAACCCCACTATCACCGGGGAGCTGTTTTTT. Drawing the rest from reference TRBV28 and TRBJ2-2, the complete variable domain is DVKVTQSSRYLVKRTGEKVFLECVQDMDHENMFWYRQDPGLGLRLIYFSYDVKMKEKGDIPEGYSVSREKKERFSLILESASTNQTSMYLCASSLNPTITGELFFGEGSRLTVL.

Ten or more counts support this clonotype. V is TRBV10-3 and J is TRBJ2-7, with TRBD1 matching over 9 bases. The V gene end was trimmed by 2 bases and the J gene end by 3 bases; junction bases not matched to a gene: 5. The CDR3 has 15 residues. Germline assignment: CDR1 ENHRY and CDR2 SYGVKD. The CDR3 nucleotides read TGTGCCATCAGTGAGGGGACAGGGACTAACTACGAGCAGTACTTC. Translation gives CAISEGTGTNYEQYF.

The rearrangement links TRBV12-3 or TRBV12-4 to TRBJ2-3; D not resolved. CDR3 size: 12 residues. Deletions cut 6 bases from V and 4 bases from J, with 8 bases between. As DNA, the CDR3 is TGTGCCAGCAGGGTTGGGGCAGATACGCAGTATTTT. Its protein is CASRVGADTQYF.

Comment on this clonotype: The junction departs from the called germline gene at one end, perhaps through a read error. The DNA for the CDR3 is TGTGCCAGCAGTTACTCTGTGAGGGACAGGGGGCTTGGGGCCAACGTCCGGACTTTC. Protein product: CASSYSVRDRGLGANVRTF. The chain employs TRBV6-5 and TRBJ2-6; 12 nucleotides agree with TRBD1. CDR3 length equals 19 residues. Germline V CDR1 and CDR2: MNHEY, SVGAGI.

Remarks on this clonotype: The junction shows a germline mismatch at one end, possibly a read error. The chain carries TRBV4-2 and TRBJ2-1; D perhaps matches TRBD2 (6 bases). The CDR3 contains 16 residues. Germline V gives CDR1 LGHNA, CDR2 YNFKEQ. As DNA, the CDR3 is TGTGCCAGCAGCCAAGGGATCGGGACTTCCTACAGTGAGCAGTTCTTC. The encoded protein is CASSQGIGTSYSEQFF.

V gene TRBV24-1 combines with J gene TRBJ2-3, with D possibly TRBD2 on 5 matching bases. From germline, CDR1 is KGHDR and CDR2 SFDVKD. CDR3 length: 17 residues. The V gene lost 3 bases and the J gene lost 1 base, with 16 bases spanning the gap. CDR3 sequence (DNA): TGTGCCACCAGTGATCCACCACGGATGGGAGGCACAGATACGCAGTATTTT. Translated, it gives CATSDPPRMGGTDTQYF.

The CDR3 DNA follows: TGCAGTGCTAGTCCCCAGGGGTCTGAGGGCTACACCTTC. It is translated as CSASPQGSEGYTF. The chain uses TRBV20-1 and TRBJ1-2; the D gene is possibly TRBD1 (6 bases). The V and J ends lost 3 bases and 8 bases respectively, with 16 bases between them. The germline gives CDR1 DFQATT, CDR2 SNEGSKA (reference sequence). The CDR3 loop spans 13 amino acids.

The chain employs TRBV10-1 and TRBJ2-4; 10 bases agree with TRBD2. The closer fit of TRBJ2-7 to the DNA end suggests the J call may be wrong. The CDR3 spans 15 residues. Germline V CDR1 and CDR2: WNHNN, SYGVQD (reference sequence). This CDR3 reads CASSESGLATYEQYF. The CDR3 DNA is TGCGCCAGCAGTGAGTCGGGACTAGCGACATACGAGCAGTACTTC.

This sequence joins TRBV4-3 and TRBJ2-1; D possibly corresponds to TRBD1 (5 bases). V was pared by 0 bases and J by 12 bases, with 12 bases between. The CDR3 has 13 amino acids. Germline CDR1 is LGHNA and CDR2 is YSLEER. In nucleotides, the CDR3 is TGCGCCAGCAGCCAAGACCAAGTAAGGGGGCAGTTCTTC. It codes for CASSQDQVRGQFF.

This clonotype was seen a few times. The genes are TRBV7-9 and TRBJ2-5; 7 bases fit TRBD1. The J call may be mistaken, given a closer DNA end match to TRBJ2-7. Germline CDR1 and CDR2: SEHNR and FQNEAQ (reference sequence). The CDR3 consists of 15 residues. This chain's CDR3 is CASSLGAAGGYEQYF. The CDR3 nucleotides read TGTGCCAGCAGCTTAGGTGCGGCAGGGGGATACGAGCAGTACTTC.

This chain joins TRBV27 and TRBJ2-3; TRBD1 is a possible D gene (5 bases). Germline CDR1 is MNHEY and CDR2 is SMNVEV (reference sequence). The CDR3 runs to 16 residues. The V and J ends lost 2 bases and 0 bases respectively, with 12 bases between them. The CDR3 nucleotides are TGTGCCAGCAGTTTACTATGGGGCTCTAGCACAGATACGCAGTATTTT. Its translation is CASSLLWGSSTDTQYF.

This clonotype was seen ten or more times. The chain joins TRBV9 to TRBJ2-1; TRBD2 might be the D (5 bases). The V gene's germline CDR1 is SGDLS and CDR2 YYNGEE. This CDR3 spans 15 amino acids. V shed 1 base and J shed 2 bases, with 10 bases lying between them. This chain's CDR3 is CASSVTSGTYNEQFF. The CDR3 nucleotides read TGTGCCAGCAGCGTAACGAGCGGCACCTACAATGAGCAGTTCTTC.

Notes on this clonotype: A much larger clone differs from this one at a single base, so this may be a read error. The chain combines TRBV7-9 with TRBJ2-4; D is uncertain. Judging by the DNA end, TRBJ2-7 fits better; the J call may be wrong. Germline lookup yields CDR1 SEHNR and CDR2 FQNEAQ (reference sequence). The CDR3 totals 14 residues. CDR3 residues: CASSPGRLDYEQYF. CDR3 nucleotides: TGTGCCAGCAGCCCTGGCCGCCTAGACTACGAGCAGTACTTC.

This chain uses TRBV7-9 with TRBJ2-7; weak D call: TRBD2 (6 bases). This CDR3 comprises 15 residues. The germline V gene has CDR1 SEHNR and CDR2 FQNEAQ (reference sequence). The V and J ends lost 1 base and 3 bases respectively, with 13 bases between them. The CDR3 DNA reads as TGTGCCAGCAGCTTAGGGGCTAGCGTCTACTACGAGCAGTACTTC. Its translation is CASSLGASVYYEQYF.

There are a few counts of this clonotype. The genes are TRBV12-3 or TRBV12-4 and TRBJ1-2, with D hard to call. This CDR3 is 14 amino acids long. V shed 6 bases and J shed 5 bases, with 16 bases lying between them. CDR3 residues: CASRESQISYGYTF. CDR3 in DNA: TGTGCCAGCAGGGAGTCGCAGATATCTTATGGCTACACCTTC.

About this clonotype: An end of the junction differs from the germline gene, which may be a read error. CDR3 bases: TGTGGCAGCTCAGACCTAAACAGGTTCCCCTACGAGCAGTACTTC. This gives the protein CGSSDLNRFPYEQYF. V usage is TRBV18 and J usage is TRBJ2-7; D possibly corresponds to TRBD1 (5 bases). The CDR3 is 15 residues long. Germline V gene lookup returns CDR1 KGHSH and CDR2 LQKENI.

This clonotype came up a few times. The chain is built from TRBV9 and TRBJ2-1; TRBD2 agrees at 7 bases. Germline CDR1 SGDLS, CDR2 YYNGEE. The J segment lost 10 bases and the V segment lost 2 bases, leaving 9 bases of the junction unmatched. The CDR3 has 14 amino acids. As DNA, the CDR3 is TGTGCCAGCAGCGTCAGAACAGAACTAGCGGAGCAGTTCTTC. It yields the protein CASSVRTELAEQFF.

The chain is built from TRBV2 and TRBJ2-7, with 12 bases that match TRBD2. The CDR3 consists of 15 residues. V lost 6 bases and J lost 5; bases outside the gene matches: 8. From germline, CDR1 is SNHLY and CDR2 FYNNEI. The CDR3 DNA follows: TGTGCCAGCAGACCTACTAGCGGGAGGACCCACGAGCAGTACTTC. This encodes CASRPTSGRTHEQYF.

This clonotype has a handful of counts. The genes are TRBV6-1 and TRBJ2-1; either TRBD1 or TRBD2 may fit D (5 bases each). The J call is doubtful: the DNA matches TRBJ2-7 better. Germline-derived CDR1 and CDR2 are MNHNS and SASEGT. The CDR3 spans 14 residues. The CDR3 protein is CASSRDREVYEQYF. In DNA form, the CDR3 reads TGTGCCAGCAGTCGGGACCGGGAAGTCTACGAGCAGTACTTC.

The chain carries TRBV15 and TRBJ2-7; TRBD1 might be the D (8 bases). V gave up 6 bases and J gave up 3 bases, with 15 bases separating them. The length of the CDR3 is 14 residues. Germline values: CDR1 LNHNV, CDR2 YYDKDF (reference sequence). The CDR3 coding sequence is TGTGCCACCAGAAAGGACAGGGACTACTACGAGCAGTACTTC. Its translation: CATRKDRDYYEQYF.

The DNA of the CDR3 is TGTGCCAGCAGTTTCCTGGGGGACATCACTAGCACAGATACGCAGTATTTT. Amino acid sequence: CASSFLGDITSTDTQYF. This chain joins TRBV27 and TRBJ2-3; a possible D gene is TRBD1 (6 bases). This CDR3 contains 17 residues. Looked up from germline, CDR1 is MNHEY and CDR2 is SMNVEV (reference sequence). Trimming took off 3 bases at V and 0 bases at J, with 16 bases between the two ends.

This clonotype was observed a handful of times. The chain carries TRBV15 and TRBJ2-1, with D hard to call. Germline V CDR1 and CDR2: LNHNV, YYDKDF (reference sequence). V lost 5 bases and J 3 bases, leaving 8 bases between the germline ends. The CDR3 totals 13 residues. CDR3 amino acids: CATSGPSYNEQFF. CDR3 sequence (DNA): TGTGCCACCAGCGGACCCAGCTACAATGAGCAGTTCTTC.

This clonotype appeared a few times. The genes are TRBV20-1 and TRBJ2-1; 10 nucleotides align to TRBD2. The CDR3 is 13 residues long. Per germline, CDR1 DFQATT and CDR2 SNEGSKA (reference sequence). With 8 bases clipped from V and 4 bases from J, the junction kept 5 bases outside the gene matches. The CDR3 sequence: CSMPGLAYNEQFF. DNA for the CDR3: TGCAGTATGCCGGGACTAGCGTACAATGAGCAGTTCTTC.